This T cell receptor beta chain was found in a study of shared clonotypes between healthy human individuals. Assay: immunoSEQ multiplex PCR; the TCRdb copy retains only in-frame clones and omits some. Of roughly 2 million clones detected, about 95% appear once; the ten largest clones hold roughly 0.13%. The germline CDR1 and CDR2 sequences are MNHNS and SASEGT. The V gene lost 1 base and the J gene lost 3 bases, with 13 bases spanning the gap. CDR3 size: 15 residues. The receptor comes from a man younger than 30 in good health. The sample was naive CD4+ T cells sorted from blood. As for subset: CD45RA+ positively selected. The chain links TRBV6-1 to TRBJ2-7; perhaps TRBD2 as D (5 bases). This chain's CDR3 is CASSEGPGNSYEQYF. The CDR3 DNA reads TGTGCCAGCAGTGAAGGACCCGGGAATAGCTACGAGCAGTACTTC.